These T cell receptor beta chains were read from a single sample in a study of T cell changes during pregnancy in multiple sclerosis. TCRdb's table, derived via immunoSEQ multiplex PCR, lists solely in-frame clones and lacks some. The table has about 50,000 clones, 85% to 95% seen once. The material sequenced was CD4+ T cells from peripheral blood mononuclear cells, taken in the third trimester of pregnancy. The source of these receptors is a female donor with multiple sclerosis, enrolled in a pregnancy study. CDR3s include the opening cysteine and the closing phenylalanine or tryptophan. The D gene is left open where the match is weak. Some rows mark clone size as missing; the rest say once, few, many or name a class of expanded clone.

cdr3_aa cdr3_nt j_call d_call cdr3_length v_call clone_size
CASSFGLAGFGELFF TGTGCCAGCAGCTTCGGACTAGCGGGGTTCGGGGAGCTGTTTTTT TRBJ2-2 TRBD2 15 TRBV7-3 NA
CASTHSGVYGYTF TGTGCCAGCACCCACTCTGGAGTCTATGGCTACACCTTC TRBJ1-2 NA 13 TRBV7-9 NA
CASSPGTGGYGYTF TGTGCCAGCAGCCCCGGGACAGGGGGCTATGGCTACACCTTC TRBJ1-2 TRBD1 14 TRBV7-2 once
CASSSYGTGEEKLFF TGTGCCAGCAGTTCGTATGGGACAGGGGAGGAAAAACTGTTTTTT TRBJ1-4 TRBD1 15 TRBV2 NA
CASRGDRVYEQYF TGTGCCAGCAGGGGGGACAGGGTCTACGAGCAGTACTTC TRBJ2-7 TRBD1 13 TRBV11-2 NA
CASSQLSGARNTEAFF TGTGCCAGCAGCCAATTGTCAGGGGCCAGGAACACTGAAGCTTTCTTT TRBJ1-1 NA 16 TRBV16 NA
CASRQQGALGNQPQHF TGTGCCAGCAGGCAACAGGGGGCGTTGGGCAATCAGCCCCAGCATTTT TRBJ1-5 TRBD1 16 TRBV2 NA
CASSMTVTNEKLFF TGTGCCAGTAGTATGACAGTAACTAATGAAAAACTGTTTTTT TRBJ1-4 NA 14 TRBV19 once
CASSPLTGVGSYEQYF TGTGCCAGCAGCCCCCTGACAGGTGTCGGTTCCTACGAGCAGTACTTC TRBJ2-7 NA 16 TRBV7-2 NA
CASGLERGVVSTDTQYF TGTGCTAGTGGTCTCGAGAGAGGAGTGGTTAGCACAGATACGCAGTATTTT TRBJ2-3 NA 17 TRBV12-5 once
CASSQARNYNSPLHF TGCGCCAGCAGCCAAGCCAGGAACTATAATTCACCCCTCCACTTT TRBJ1-6 NA 15 TRBV4-1 NA
CASSQDPSSVRPQHF TGCGCCAGCAGCCAAGACCCCAGTTCTGTCCGGCCCCAGCATTTT TRBJ1-5 NA 15 TRBV4-1 NA
CASSQRTGGIDEQYF TGTGCCAGCAGCCAACGGACAGGGGGCATCGACGAGCAGTACTTC TRBJ2-7 TRBD1 15 TRBV14 NA
CATSRDQTLANYGYTF TGTGCCACCAGCAGAGATCAGACCCTAGCTAACTATGGCTACACCTTC TRBJ1-2 NA 16 TRBV15 NA
CAIQTGMNTEAFF TGTGCCATCCAGACGGGAATGAACACTGAAGCTTTCTTT TRBJ1-1 NA 13 TRBV10-3 NA
CASSSRGRDRVNTEAFF TGCGCCAGCAGCTCACGGGGCCGGGACAGGGTTAACACTGAAGCTTTCTTT TRBJ1-1 TRBD1 17 TRBV5-1 NA
CASSLQRANTEAFF TGTGCCAGCAGCCTGCAGAGGGCTAACACTGAAGCTTTCTTT TRBJ1-1 NA 14 TRBV7-3 NA
CASSVGDRGKNIQYF TGCGCCAGCAGCGTAGGGGACAGGGGAAAAAACATTCAGTACTTC TRBJ2-4 TRBD1 15 TRBV4-3 NA
CASTMNTEAFF TGCGCCAGCACCATGAACACTGAAGCTTTCTTT TRBJ1-1 NA 11 TRBV5-1 NA
CASSYRRGASYEQYF TGTGCCAGCAGTTATAGGAGGGGCGCCTCCTACGAGCAGTACTTC TRBJ2-7 NA 15 TRBV2 NA
CASTGGYEQYF TGTGCCAGCACCGGGGGCTACGAGCAGTACTTC TRBJ2-7 NA 11 TRBV2 NA
CASSFLGQANEAFF TGTGCCAGCAGCTTCCTGGGACAGGCGAACGAAGCTTTCTTT TRBJ1-1 TRBD1 14 TRBV7-9 NA
CASSSDWPDTDYEQYF TGTGCCAGCAGCTCAGACTGGCCGGACACCGACTACGAGCAGTACTTC TRBJ2-7 NA 16 TRBV7-3 NA
CASSLVQRFGEQYF TGTGCCAGCAGCTTAGTACAGAGATTCGGCGAGCAGTACTTC TRBJ2-7 NA 14 TRBV7-6 NA
CASSLSSYEQYF TGTGCCAGCAGCCTAAGCTCCTACGAGCAGTACTTC TRBJ2-7 NA 12 TRBV7-2 NA
CASSQEVLRGSHNSPLHF TGTGCCAGCTCACAGGAGGTTTTACGCGGATCTCATAATTCACCCCTCCACTTT TRBJ1-6 NA 18 TRBV18 NA
CASSQQGRGEKLFF TGTGCCAGCAGTCAACAGGGTAGAGGTGAAAAACTGTTTTTT TRBJ1-4 NA 14 TRBV6-6 NA
CASSPMGGETQYF TGTGCCAGCTCACCGATGGGGGGAGAGACCCAGTACTTC TRBJ2-5 NA 13 TRBV18 NA
CASSQPGTGVTEAFF TGTGCCAGCAGCCAACCCGGGACAGGGGTCACTGAAGCTTTCTTT TRBJ1-1 TRBD1 15 TRBV4-2 NA
CASSLGGPGAYEQYF TGTGCCAGCAGCTTAGGGGGTCCGGGGGCCTACGAGCAGTACTTC TRBJ2-7 NA 15 TRBV7-3 NA
CATSTPGGYYEQYF TGTGCCACCAGCACCCCCGGAGGGTACTACGAGCAGTACTTC TRBJ2-7 NA 14 TRBV15 NA
CASSSYGEQFF TGTGCCAGCAGCTCGTACGGTGAGCAGTTCTTC TRBJ2-1 NA 11 TRBV7-3 once
CASSKRTGELFF TGTGCCAGCAGCAAGAGGACCGGGGAGCTGTTTTTT TRBJ2-2 NA 12 TRBV21-1 NA
CASSVEAPRDTQYF TGTGCCAGCAGCGTAGAAGCTCCGCGGGATACGCAGTATTTT TRBJ2-3 NA 14 TRBV9 NA
CASSQGRAFF TGTGCCAGCAGCCAAGGGAGGGCTTTCTTT TRBJ1-1 NA 10 TRBV4-2 few
CAIPGGNNEQFF TGTGCCATCCCGGGGGGGAACAATGAGCAGTTCTTC TRBJ2-1 TRBD2 12 TRBV10-3 NA
CSAPGNYGYTF TGCAGTGCGCCGGGGAACTATGGCTACACCTTC TRBJ1-2 NA 11 TRBV20-1 NA
CASSLLAGGPSTGELFF TGTGCCAGTAGTCTACTAGCGGGGGGGCCGAGCACCGGGGAGCTGTTTTTT TRBJ2-2 TRBD2 17 TRBV19 NA
CASSILTAYGYTF TGTGCCAGTAGTATTCTAACAGCCTATGGCTACACCTTC TRBJ1-2 NA 13 TRBV19 NA
CASSLRTRGAAGELFF TGTGCCAGCAGCTTAAGGACACGGGGGGCGGCCGGGGAGCTGTTTTTT TRBJ2-2 NA 16 TRBV7-2 NA
CASSYGQGDNYGYTF TGCGCCAGCAGCTACGGACAGGGGGATAACTATGGCTACACCTTC TRBJ1-2 TRBD1 15 TRBV5-1 NA
CASSPRRRAGGWSYNEQFF TGTGCCAGCAGCCCACGGCGCCGAGCGGGTGGATGGTCCTACAATGAGCAGTTCTTC TRBJ2-1 NA 19 TRBV9 NA
CASSFGTGFMNEQYF TGCGCCAGCAGCTTCGGGACAGGGTTCATGAACGAGCAGTACTTC TRBJ2-7 TRBD1 15 TRBV5-1 NA
CASSDGGRYEQYF TGTGCCAGCAGTGACGGGGGACGATACGAGCAGTACTTC TRBJ2-7 NA 13 TRBV6-1 NA
CASSPGVHYGYTF TGTGCCAGCAGTCCAGGGGTGCACTATGGCTACACCTTC TRBJ1-2 NA 13 TRBV7-3 NA
CASTLDRAMTNEKLFF TGTGCCAGCACCCTAGACAGGGCGATGACTAATGAAAAACTGTTTTTT TRBJ1-4 TRBD1 16 TRBV7-9 NA
CASSTRGTPAYNEQFF TGTGCCAGCAGTACTCGAGGGACTCCAGCCTACAATGAGCAGTTCTTC TRBJ2-1 NA 16 TRBV27 NA
CASSHRQGENTEAFF TGTGCCAGCAGCCATAGACAGGGAGAAAACACTGAAGCTTTCTTT TRBJ1-1 TRBD1 15 TRBV7-3 NA